The clone carrying this T cell receptor beta chain was detected ten times or more. TCRdb passed the PCR reads through MiXCR, listing each CDR3 protein once. The sample lists roughly 14,000 distinct CDR3 sequences; approximately 50% were seen once. This sample is part of a study of tumor-infiltrating lymphocytes in oesophageal squamous cell carcinoma. This CDR3 contains 11 residues. Germline lookup yields CDR1 MDHEN and CDR2 SYDVKM. V was cut by 2 bases and J by 7 bases, with 6 bases left in between. The clonotype originates from a male donor with esophageal squamous cell carcinoma. Sample: esophageal tumor tissue. The chain recombines TRBV28 with TRBJ2-7, with unresolved D. CDR3 DNA sequence: TGTGCCAGCAGTTTAGGGTCTGAGCAGTACTTC. This sequence encodes CASSLGSEQYF.